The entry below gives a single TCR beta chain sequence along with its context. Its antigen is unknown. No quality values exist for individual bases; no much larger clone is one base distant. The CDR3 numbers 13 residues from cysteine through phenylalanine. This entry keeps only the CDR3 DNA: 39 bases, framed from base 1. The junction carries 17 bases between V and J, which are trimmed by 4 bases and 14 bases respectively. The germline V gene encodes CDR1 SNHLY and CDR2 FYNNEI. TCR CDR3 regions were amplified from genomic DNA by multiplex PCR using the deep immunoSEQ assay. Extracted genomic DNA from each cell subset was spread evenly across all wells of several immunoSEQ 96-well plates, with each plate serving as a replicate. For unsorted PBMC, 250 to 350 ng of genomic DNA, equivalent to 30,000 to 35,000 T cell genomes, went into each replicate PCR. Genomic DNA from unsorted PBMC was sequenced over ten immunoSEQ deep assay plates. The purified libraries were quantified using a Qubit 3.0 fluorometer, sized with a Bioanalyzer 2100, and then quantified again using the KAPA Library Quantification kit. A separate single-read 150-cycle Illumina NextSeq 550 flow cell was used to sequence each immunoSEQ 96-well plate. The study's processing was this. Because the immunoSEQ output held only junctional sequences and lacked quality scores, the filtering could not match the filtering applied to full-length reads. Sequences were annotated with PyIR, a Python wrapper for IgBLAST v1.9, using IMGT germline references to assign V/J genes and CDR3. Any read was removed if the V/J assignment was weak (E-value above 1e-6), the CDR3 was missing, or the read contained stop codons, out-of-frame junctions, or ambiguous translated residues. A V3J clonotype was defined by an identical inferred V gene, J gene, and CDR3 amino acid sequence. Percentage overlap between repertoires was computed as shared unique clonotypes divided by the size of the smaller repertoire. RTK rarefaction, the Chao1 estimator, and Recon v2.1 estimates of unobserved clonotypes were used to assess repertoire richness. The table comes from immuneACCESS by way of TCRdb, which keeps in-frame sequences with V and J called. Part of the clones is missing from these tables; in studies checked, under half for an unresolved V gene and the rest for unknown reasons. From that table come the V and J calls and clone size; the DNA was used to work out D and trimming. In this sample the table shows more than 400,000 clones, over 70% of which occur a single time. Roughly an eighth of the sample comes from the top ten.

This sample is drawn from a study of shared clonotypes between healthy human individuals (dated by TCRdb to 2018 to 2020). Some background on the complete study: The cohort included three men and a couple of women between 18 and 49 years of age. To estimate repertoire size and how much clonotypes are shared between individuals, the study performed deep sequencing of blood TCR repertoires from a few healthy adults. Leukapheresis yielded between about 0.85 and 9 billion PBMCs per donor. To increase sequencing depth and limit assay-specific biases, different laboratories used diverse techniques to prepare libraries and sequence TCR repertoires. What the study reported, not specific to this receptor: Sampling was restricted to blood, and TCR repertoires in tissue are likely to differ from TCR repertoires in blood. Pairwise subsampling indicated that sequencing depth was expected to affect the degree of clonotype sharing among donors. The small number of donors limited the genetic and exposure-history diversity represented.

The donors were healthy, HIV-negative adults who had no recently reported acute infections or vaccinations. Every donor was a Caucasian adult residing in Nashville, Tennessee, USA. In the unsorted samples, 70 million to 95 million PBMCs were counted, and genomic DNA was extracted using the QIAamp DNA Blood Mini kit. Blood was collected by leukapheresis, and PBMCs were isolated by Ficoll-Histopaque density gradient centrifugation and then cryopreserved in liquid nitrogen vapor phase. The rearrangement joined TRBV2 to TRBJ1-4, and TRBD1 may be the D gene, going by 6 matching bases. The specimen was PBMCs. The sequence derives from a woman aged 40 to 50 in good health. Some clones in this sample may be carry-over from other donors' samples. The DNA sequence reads TGTGCCAGCAGTGCTCCCATTGGGGACAATCTGTTTTTT. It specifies CASSAPIGDNLFF.